Listed below are T cell receptor beta chains from one sample, sequenced in a study of post-analysis software for immune sequencing data. TCRdb fed the PCR reads into MiXCR, producing one record per CDR3 protein. The profile shows roughly 870,000 distinct CDR3 sequences, approximately 53% of them singletons. Sequenced material: blood. The receptors come from a girl between 5 and 17 years old with multiple sclerosis. CDR3s include the opening cysteine and the closing phenylalanine or tryptophan. Each record gives: clone size, J gene, V gene, D gene, CDR3 protein, CDR3 DNA. A D gene is named only where the DNA matches it firmly. A clone size is listed for some rows: how often the clone was seen (once, few, many), or a class if it is expanded.

NA	TRBJ2-3	TRBV29-1	NA	CSVEPLSLNTDTQYF	TGCAGCGTTGAACCCCTGTCCCTGAACACAGATACGCAGTATTTT
NA	TRBJ2-1	TRBV7-2	NA	CACPKGIGTNEQFF	TGTGCCTGCCCGAAGGGAATCGGTACCAATGAGCAGTTCTTC
NA	TRBJ2-3	TRBV12-3/TRBV12-4	NA	CASSFMGITDTQYF	TGTGCCAGCAGTTTTATGGGAATCACAGATACGCAGTATTTT
NA	TRBJ2-3	TRBV27	NA	CASSREGDSQYF	TGTGCCAGCTCCAGAGAGGGGGATTCGCAGTATTTT
NA	TRBJ2-7	TRBV20-1	NA	CSATGQLTLGYEQYF	TGCAGTGCTACAGGACAGCTAACCCTCGGCTACGAGCAGTACTTC
once	TRBJ1-2	TRBV20-1	NA	CSARDPHYTF	TGCAGTGCTAGAGATCCCCACTACACCTTC
NA	TRBJ2-2	TRBV7-9	TRBD2	CASSSSGRGNTGELFF	TGTGCCAGCAGCTCTAGCGGGAGGGGGAACACCGGGGAGCTGTTTTTT
many	TRBJ2-1	TRBV15	TRBD2	CATSSQAGGSYNEQFF	TGTGCCACCAGCAGCCAAGCGGGGGGATCCTACAATGAGCAGTTCTTC
NA	TRBJ1-1	TRBV6-5	TRBD1	CASSYRSMTGDTEAFF	TGTGCCAGCAGTTACCGGAGTATGACAGGGGACACTGAAGCTTTCTTT
NA	TRBJ2-4	TRBV5-1	NA	CASSLVEKGQARENIQYF	TGCGCCAGCAGCTTGGTCGAGAAGGGGCAGGCGCGGGAAAACATTCAGTACTTC
few	TRBJ2-7	TRBV29-1	NA	CSVGAGHQYEQYF	TGCAGCGTTGGGGCTGGACACCAGTACGAGCAGTACTTC
NA	TRBJ1-4	TRBV9	NA	CASSARTGTTNEKLFF	TGTGCCAGCAGCGCCCGAACAGGGACAACTAATGAAAAACTGTTTTTT
NA	TRBJ1-3	TRBV2	NA	CASSEALLRGGNTIYF	TGTGCCAGCAGCGAAGCGCTCCTCCGGGGGGGGAACACCATATATTTT
NA	TRBJ2-1	TRBV20-1	NA	CSALATTNNEQFF	TGCAGTGCCTTAGCGACCACCAACAATGAGCAGTTCTTC
few	TRBJ2-6	TRBV5-6	NA	CASSLKVGGLHSGANVLTF	TGTGCCAGCAGCTTGAAGGTTGGGGGGCTACACTCTGGGGCCAACGTCCTGACTTTC
NA	TRBJ1-4	TRBV25-1	NA	CASGGRGGTNEKLFF	TGTGCCAGCGGGGGTAGAGGGGGAACTAATGAAAAACTGTTTTTT
few	TRBJ2-3	TRBV11-2	TRBD2	CASSIGASGYTDTQYF	TGTGCCAGCAGCATAGGGGCTAGCGGGTACACAGATACGCAGTATTTT
NA	TRBJ2-7	TRBV20-1	TRBD2	CSAREGTSGDSYEQYF	TGCAGTGCTAGAGAGGGGACTAGCGGGGACTCCTACGAGCAGTACTTC
NA	TRBJ2-3	TRBV24-1	TRBD2	CATSYGTSGTDTQYF	TGTGCCACCAGTTATGGAACTAGCGGCACAGATACGCAGTATTTT
NA	TRBJ2-2	TRBV15	NA	CATSRDGRTALNTGELFF	TGTGCCACCAGCAGAGATGGTCGGACAGCCTTGAACACCGGGGAGCTGTTTTTT
NA	TRBJ2-1	TRBV6-5	TRBD2	CASSPSGMCDEQFF	TGTGCCAGCAGCCCTAGCGGGATGTGCGATGAGCAGTTCTTC
NA	TRBJ1-4	TRBV5-1	NA	CASNRGTPATNEKLFF	TGCGCCAGCAACCGCGGGACTCCCGCAACTAATGAAAAACTGTTTTTT
many	TRBJ2-1	TRBV27	TRBD2	CASSPGTSGRNEQFF	TGTGCCAGCAGTCCGGGGACTAGCGGGAGAAATGAGCAGTTCTTC
NA	TRBJ2-1	TRBV5-1	TRBD2	CASSRGERGDNEQFF	TGCGCCAGCAGCCGAGGAGAGCGGGGGGACAATGAGCAGTTCTTC
NA	TRBJ2-5	TRBV12-3/TRBV12-4	NA	CATSNSGGGETQYF	TGTGCCACCTCAAACAGTGGAGGAGGAGAGACCCAGTACTTC
few	TRBJ2-5	TRBV5-4	NA	CASSSPLAQETQYF	TGTGCCAGCAGCTCCCCCCTAGCACAAGAGACCCAGTACTTC
NA	TRBJ1-2	TRBV6-6	TRBD1	CASSTALGGSYGYTF	TGTGCCAGCAGTACTGCCCTAGGGGGCTCTTATGGCTACACCTTC
few	TRBJ2-1	TRBV29-1	NA	CSVEGQPFLYNEQFF	TGCAGCGTTGAAGGACAGCCCTTTCTCTACAATGAGCAGTTCTTC
NA	TRBJ2-3	TRBV5-1	TRBD2	CASSFRGTSGPSTDTQYF	TGCGCCAGCAGCTTCCGAGGGACTAGCGGGCCGAGCACAGATACGCAGTATTTT
few	TRBJ2-3	TRBV4-1	TRBD2	CASSQLPPATTGGGPTDTQYF	TGCGCCAGCAGCCAACTACCGCCGGCGACTACAGGCGGGGGTCCCACAGATACGCAGTATTTT
NA	TRBJ2-5	TRBV20-1	TRBD1	CSARAQGAWETQYF	TGCAGTGCTAGAGCCCAGGGGGCGTGGGAGACCCAGTACTTC
NA	TRBJ1-2	TRBV5-1	TRBD1	CASSTGQTISNYGYTF	TGCGCCAGCAGCACGGGACAGACTATTTCTAACTATGGCTACACCTTC
NA	TRBJ2-3	TRBV7-3	NA	CASSSRARDTQYF	TGTGCCAGCAGCTCCCGCGCAAGGGATACGCAGTATTTT
few	TRBJ2-7	TRBV20-1	TRBD1	CSAPRTGTISYEQYF	TGCAGTGCTCCCCGGACAGGGACGATCTCCTACGAGCAGTACTTC
few	TRBJ2-3	TRBV7-9	NA	CASSLAGGSGGRHTQYF	TGTGCCAGCAGCTTAGCGGGTGGTAGCGGTGGCAGGCATACGCAGTATTTT
NA	TRBJ2-3	TRBV7-3	TRBD2	CASSLSSGKGTDTQYF	TGTGCCAGCAGCTTATCTAGCGGAAAAGGCACAGATACGCAGTATTTT
once	TRBJ2-7	TRBV20-1	TRBD1	CSAKPGTGIAYEQYF	TGCAGTGCTAAACCCGGGACAGGGATTGCCTACGAGCAGTACTTC
NA	TRBJ2-7	TRBV4-2	NA	CASSQDFNREYEQYF	TGTGCCAGCAGCCAAGATTTTAACAGGGAGTACGAGCAGTACTTC
few	TRBJ1-1	TRBV18	NA	CASSPGGTNTEAFF	TGTGCCAGCTCACCTGGCGGGACCAACACTGAAGCTTTCTTT